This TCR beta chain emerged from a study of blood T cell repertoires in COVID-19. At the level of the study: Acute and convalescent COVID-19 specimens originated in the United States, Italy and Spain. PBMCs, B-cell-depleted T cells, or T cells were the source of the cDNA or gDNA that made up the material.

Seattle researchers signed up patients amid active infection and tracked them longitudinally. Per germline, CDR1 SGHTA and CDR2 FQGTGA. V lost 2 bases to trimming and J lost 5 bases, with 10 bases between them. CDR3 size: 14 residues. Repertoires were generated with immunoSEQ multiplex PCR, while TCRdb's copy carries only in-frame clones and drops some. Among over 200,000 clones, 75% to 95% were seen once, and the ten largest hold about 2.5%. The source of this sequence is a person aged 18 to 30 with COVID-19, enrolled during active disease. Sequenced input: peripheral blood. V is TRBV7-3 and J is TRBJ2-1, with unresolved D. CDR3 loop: CASSLEIGDNEQFF. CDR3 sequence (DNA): TGTGCCAGCAGCTTAGAGATTGGAGACAATGAGCAGTTCTTC.